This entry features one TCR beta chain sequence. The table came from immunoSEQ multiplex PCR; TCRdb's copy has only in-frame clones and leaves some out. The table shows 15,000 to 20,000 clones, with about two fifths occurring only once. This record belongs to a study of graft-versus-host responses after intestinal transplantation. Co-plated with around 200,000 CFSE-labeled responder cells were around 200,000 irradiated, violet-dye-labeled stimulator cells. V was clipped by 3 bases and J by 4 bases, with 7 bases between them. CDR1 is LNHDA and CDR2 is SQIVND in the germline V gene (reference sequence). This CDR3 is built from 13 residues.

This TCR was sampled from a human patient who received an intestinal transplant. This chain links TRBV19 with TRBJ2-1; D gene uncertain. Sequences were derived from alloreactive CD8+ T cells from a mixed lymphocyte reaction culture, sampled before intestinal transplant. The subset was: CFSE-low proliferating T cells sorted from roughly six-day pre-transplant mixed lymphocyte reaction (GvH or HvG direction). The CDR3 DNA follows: TGTGCCAGTAGTATTGACGGATACAATGAGCAGTTCTTC. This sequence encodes CASSIDGYNEQFF.